This TCR beta chain emerged from a study of patients and donors after allogeneic stem cell transplantation. Between the trimmed V and J ends, which lost 7 bases and 3 bases, there was a span of 12 bases. CDR1 is SQVTM and CDR2 is ANQGSEA in the germline V gene. CDR3 length: 12 residues. TCRdb reanalysed the RT-PCR reads using MiXCR and keeps one entry per CDR3 protein. This table holds over 25,000 distinct CDR3 sequences, less than 45% found once. Specimen: blood, either unsorted or a sorted T cell fraction (not recorded which). The origin of this receptor is a human donor who was either an allogeneic HSCT recipient or a stem cell or donor lymphocyte infusion donor (not recorded which). It is not recorded whose cells these are; they may come from a transplant donor. This chain links TRBV29-1 with TRBJ2-5; TRBD2 might be the D (6 bases). The CDR3, as DNA: TGCAGCGCCGTGGGACTTGAAGAGACCCAGTACTTC. Its translation is CSAVGLEETQYF.